This TCR beta chain was captured by sequencing in a study of T cell changes during pregnancy in multiple sclerosis. The V gene lost 8 bases and the J gene lost 2 bases, with 8 bases spanning the gap. The CDR3 spans 11 residues. Germline V gives CDR1 SQVTM, CDR2 ANQGSEA. Using immunoSEQ multiplex PCR, the repertoire was profiled, and TCRdb retains in-frame clones only, with some absent. The table has 51,000 or so clones, roughly 93% seen once. The chain couples TRBV29-1 to TRBJ2-3; D is possibly TRBD2 (6 bases). The sequenced sample was peripheral blood, obtained in the second trimester of pregnancy. The receptor was isolated from a female donor with multiple sclerosis, enrolled in a pregnancy study. The CDR3 loop reads CSTGDTDTQYF. CDR3 DNA: TGCAGCACGGGGGACACAGATACGCAGTATTTT.